Sequencing of this TCR beta chain was carried out in a study of T cell responses to AZD1222 COVID-19 vaccine. TCRdb's table, derived via immunoSEQ multiplex PCR, lists solely in-frame clones and lacks some. The sample includes about 86,000 clones, roughly 90% of them seen just once. Looked up from germline, CDR1 is SGHTA and CDR2 is FQGNSA. The CDR3 loop spans 13 amino acids. V was clipped by 6 bases and J by 2 bases, with 8 bases between them. The J gene is TRBJ2-1, the V gene TRBV7-2; maybe TRBD1 (5 bases). The receptor's source is an adult who received the AZD1222 COVID-19 vaccine. The sequences come from peripheral blood, collected 28 days after the second AZD1222 dose. The CDR3 DNA sequence: TGTGCCAGCAGTTTACAGGCCTACAATGAGCAGTTCTTC. Protein: CASSLQAYNEQFF.